This T cell receptor beta chain emerged from a study of tumor-infiltrating lymphocytes in primary liver carcinoma. This clonotype has only one observation. Its antigen is unknown. This could be a read error, since a much larger clone is one nucleotide away. Points from the study as a whole: Tumor-adjacent and tumor-blood pairs displayed less overlap than did pairs of tumor regions. Without sorting, CD4+ versus CD8+ T cell repertoires were not compared.

From around 500 ng of total RNA, TCR beta-specific cDNA was reverse-transcribed using a constant-region primer. Three-round nested multiplex PCR performed with slightly modified ARM-PCR produced the TCR beta libraries. TRBV1-TRBV30 forward primers and a C-beta reverse primer were used in the first two PCR rounds, which each ran for approximately 9 cycles. TCRdb reprocessed the multiplex PCR reads via MiXCR and lists one record per CDR3 protein. This sample has approximately 310,000 distinct CDR3 sequences, with less than 75% found just once. The germline gives CDR1 LGHNA, CDR2 YSLEER. The CDR3 is 13 residues long. Blood RNA came from unsorted whole blood; germline DNA was also extracted. A roughly 4.3-milliliter peripheral blood sample was collected before surgery.

Sequenced sample: peripheral blood. V usage is TRBV4-3 and J usage is TRBJ2-7, with unresolved D. The sequence came from a man aged 35-49 years with primary liver carcinoma and hepatitis B virus infection. CDR3 residues: CASCQEANYEQYF. The CDR3 DNA is TGCGCCAGCTGCCAAGAGGCAAACTACGAGCAGTACTTC.